This TCR beta chain was obtained from a study of cytomegalovirus exposure and HLA in healthy donors. Study-wide findings and caveats: Most TCR sequences proved rare, with some public TCRs found in many donors.

About this clone itself: What it recognizes is unknown.

The CDR3 contains 16 residues. Germline V gives CDR1 MRHNA, CDR2 SNTAGT. Deletions cut 5 bases from V and 0 bases from J, with 14 bases between. PCR was performed using 60 Vbeta and 13 Jbeta primers. Clones were sequenced by immunoSEQ multiplex PCR, and TCRdb holds only the in-frame ones, with some missing. The sample shows around 190,000 clones, roughly 84% of them seen only once. V and J are TRBV6-4 and TRBJ2-1; D may be TRBD1 (5 bases). The sequence came from a girl aged 2 to 9 in good health and CMV-seropositive. Source material: PBMCs. The CDR3 protein is CASSPYQTASYNEQFF. DNA of the CDR3: TGTGCCAGCAGTCCATATCAGACAGCCTCCTACAATGAGCAGTTCTTC.